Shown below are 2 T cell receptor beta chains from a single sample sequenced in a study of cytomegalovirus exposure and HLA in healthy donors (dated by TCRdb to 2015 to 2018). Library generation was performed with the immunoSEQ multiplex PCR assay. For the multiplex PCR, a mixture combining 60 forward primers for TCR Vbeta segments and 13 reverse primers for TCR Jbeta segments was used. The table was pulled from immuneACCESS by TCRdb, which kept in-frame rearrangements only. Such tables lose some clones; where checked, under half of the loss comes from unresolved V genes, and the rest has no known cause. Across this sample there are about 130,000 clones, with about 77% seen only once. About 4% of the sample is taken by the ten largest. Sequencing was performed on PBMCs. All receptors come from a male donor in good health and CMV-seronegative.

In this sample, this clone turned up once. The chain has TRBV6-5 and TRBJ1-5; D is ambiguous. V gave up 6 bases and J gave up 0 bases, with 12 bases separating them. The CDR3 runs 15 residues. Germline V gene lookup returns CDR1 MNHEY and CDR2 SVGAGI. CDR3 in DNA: TGTGCCAGCAGACCAGGATTTAATAGCAATCAGCCCCAGCATTTT. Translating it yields CASRPGFNSNQPQHF.

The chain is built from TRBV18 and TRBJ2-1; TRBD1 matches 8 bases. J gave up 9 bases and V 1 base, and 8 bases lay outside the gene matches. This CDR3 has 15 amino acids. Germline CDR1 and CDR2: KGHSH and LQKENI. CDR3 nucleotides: TGTGCCAGCTCACCACTTTTTTCAGGACAGGGTGAGCAGTTCTTC. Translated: CASSPLFSGQGEQFF.